These 29 T cell receptor beta chains share one sample of origin, sequenced in a study of blood T cell repertoires in COVID-19. Method: immunoSEQ multiplex PCR; TCRdb's copy keeps in-frame clones and lacks some. Of 55,000 to 65,000 clones detected, 90% appear once; the ten largest clones hold around 9.1%. The source material was peripheral blood. Receptors originate from a woman older than 75 with active COVID-19.

The rearrangement uses TRBV6-1 and TRBJ2-7; TRBD2 aligns across 8 bases. With V trimmed by 2 bases and J by 4 bases, 4 bases remained unmatched. Germline V CDR1 and CDR2: MNHNS, SASEGT. The CDR3 contains 14 residues. The CDR3 DNA sequence: TGTGCCAGCAGTGAAAGCGGGAGAGATTACGAGCAGTACTTC. Translating it yields CASSESGRDYEQYF.

The rearrangement uses TRBV6-6 and TRBJ1-2; 8 bases line up with TRBD1. The CDR3 has 15 residues. Germline values: CDR1 MNHNY, CDR2 SVGAGI (reference sequence). V lost 2 bases, J lost 5 bases, and 7 bases stayed unmatched. The CDR3 spells CASSYGQGAGYGYTF. The CDR3 nucleotides are TGTGCCAGCAGTTACGGGCAGGGGGCAGGATATGGCTACACCTTC.

V and J are TRBV5-4 and TRBJ1-1; D remains unclear. The ends were cut back, 6 bases at V and 4 bases at J, with 16 bases in the middle. The germline CDR1 and CDR2 sequences are SGHNT and YYREEE (reference sequence). This CDR3 region has 14 residues. The CDR3 sequence is CASTPGIEFTEAFF. The CDR3 DNA follows: TGTGCCAGCACCCCAGGCATAGAATTCACTGAAGCTTTCTTT.

The V call is TRBV6-5, the J call TRBJ1-6, with D possibly matching TRBD1 (6 bases). From germline, CDR1 is MNHEY and CDR2 SVGAGI. The CDR3 has 13 residues. V gave up 8 bases and J gave up 8 bases, with 13 bases separating them. Written as DNA, the CDR3 is TGTGCCAGCGCGACAGGCTGGGATTCACCCCTCCACTTT. This codes for CASATGWDSPLHF.

The chain employs TRBV5-5 and TRBJ2-3; 13 nucleotides match TRBD2. CDR1 is SGHKS, CDR2 YYEKEE, per germline (reference sequence). The CDR3 length is 16 residues. V shed 2 bases and J 5 bases; nucleotides not matched to a gene: 5. Here the CDR3 DNA reads TGTGCCAGCAGCTTACCGGGACTAGCGGGGCGAGATACGCAGTATTTT. It translates to CASSLPGLAGRDTQYF.

The rearrangement uses TRBV9 and TRBJ2-3, with TRBD2 matching 7 bases. Germline lookup yields CDR1 SGDLS and CDR2 YYNGEE. CDR3 length: 14 residues. V was pared by 0 bases and J by 4 bases, with 2 bases of the junction left unmatched. CDR3: CASSVGGGADTQYF. CDR3 nucleotide sequence: TGTGCCAGCAGCGTAGGCGGGGGTGCAGATACGCAGTATTTT.

This clone was counted a few times. The gene calls are TRBV18 and TRBJ1-1; perhaps TRBD1 as D (5 bases). The germline V and J ends were trimmed by 1 base and 5 bases, with 14 bases remaining between them. The CDR3 has 15 amino acids. CDR1 KGHSH and CDR2 LQKENI come from the germline V gene. CDR3 bases: TGTGCCAGCTCACCACGGGGTAGGGGTGAGACTGAAGCTTTCTTT. Translated: CASSPRGRGETEAFF.

In its sample, this clone was seen once. This chain links TRBV6-5 with TRBJ1-1, with 10 bases fitting TRBD1. The CDR3 sequence is 15 residues long. Germline CDR1 reads MNHEY; CDR2 reads SVGAGI. V was pared by 0 bases and J by 3 bases, with 1 base of the junction left unmatched. CDR3 residues: CASSYSGTGDTEAFF. The CDR3 DNA sequence: TGTGCCAGCAGTTACTCAGGGACAGGGGACACTGAAGCTTTCTTT.

The V gene is TRBV7-9, the J gene TRBJ2-5; 8 nucleotides match TRBD1. V was pared by 6 bases and J by 4 bases, with 1 base of the junction left unmatched. The CDR3 is made up of 12 amino acids. Per the germline V gene, CDR1 is SEHNR and CDR2 is FQNEAQ (reference sequence). In DNA form, the CDR3 reads TGTGCCAGCAGGGACAGGGCAGAGACCCAGTACTTC. It translates to CASRDRAETQYF.

This rearrangement joins TRBV10-2 to TRBJ2-7; D is perhaps TRBD1 (6 bases). The CDR3 runs to 14 residues. Germline CDR1 reads WSHSY; CDR2 reads SAAADI. Deletions cut 5 bases from V and 3 bases from J, with 14 bases between. The CDR3 DNA reads as TGCGCCAGCAGTTTCGCGGACAGAGACTACGAGCAGTACGTC. Translating gives CASSFADRDYEQYV.

This rearrangement joins TRBV19 to TRBJ2-1; 7 bases match TRBD1. CDR3 length equals 18 residues. Germline values: CDR1 LNHDA, CDR2 SQIVND (reference sequence). With V trimmed by 1 base and J by 4 bases, 13 bases remained unmatched. The CDR3 reads CASSIGGGPGIKYNEQFF. For the CDR3, the DNA is TGTGCCAGTAGTATAGGAGGGGGCCCGGGAATTAAATACAATGAGCAGTTCTTC.

The chain is built from TRBV10-3 and TRBJ2-5; D not certain. CDR1 is ENHRY and CDR2 is SYGVKD in the germline V gene. The V gene lost 10 bases and the J gene lost 4 bases, with 13 bases spanning the gap. The CDR3 is 12 amino acids. The CDR3 nucleotides are TGTGCCACCCGTGGAGAAGTAGAGACCCAGTACTTC. It translates to CATRGEVETQYF.

V is TRBV2 and J is TRBJ1-4; 8 bases agree with TRBD1. The germline V gene has CDR1 SNHLY and CDR2 FYNNEI. The CDR3 consists of 15 residues. With 7 bases clipped from V and 8 bases from J, the junction kept 12 bases outside the gene matches. In nucleotides, the CDR3 is TGTGCCAGCAATCTGGACAGGGAGGTGGGCGAAAAACTGTTTTTT. Protein: CASNLDREVGEKLFF.

The chain recombines TRBV7-6 with TRBJ2-2, with 9 nucleotides matching TRBD1. With 5 bases clipped from V and 5 bases from J, the junction kept 6 bases outside the gene matches. The CDR3 runs 15 residues. Germline CDR1 reads SGHVS; CDR2 reads FNYEAQ. The CDR3 DNA reads TGTGCCAGCAGCCAAGGGACAGGGCGAACCGGGGAGCTGTTTTTT. Protein product: CASSQGTGRTGELFF.

The V and J genes are TRBV18 and TRBJ2-3, with 8 bases that match TRBD1. This CDR3 is built from 18 residues. The V segment lost 1 base and the J segment 3 bases; nucleotides outside the gene matches: 12. Germline V gene sequence: CDR1 KGHSH, CDR2 LQKENI. The CDR3 coding sequence is TGTGCCAGCTCACCACAAGCCCCAGGGGGCTCTAGGACAGATACGCAGTATTTT. This encodes CASSPQAPGGSRTDTQYF.

The table lists this clone with a few counts. The chain uses TRBV9 and TRBJ2-1, with a tentative D call TRBD1 (6 bases). The V end lost 4 bases, the J end lost 2 bases, and 16 bases lay between the germline ends. The V gene's germline CDR1 is SGDLS and CDR2 YYNGEE. The CDR3 covers 16 residues. CDR3 residues: CASSFFRDNTYNEQFF. DNA of the CDR3: TGTGCCAGCAGCTTCTTTCGGGACAACACCTACAATGAGCAGTTCTTC.

This clone has a single count. The chain couples TRBV4-1 to TRBJ2-2, with TRBD1 identical over 8 bases. Trimming at V came to 0 bases and at J to 6 bases, leaving 3 bases not matched to a gene. This CDR3 region has 15 residues. The germline CDR1 and CDR2 sequences are MGHRA and YSYEKL. CDR3 region: CASSQDQGAAGELFF. CDR3 DNA sequence: TGCGCCAGCAGCCAAGATCAGGGGGCGGCCGGGGAGCTGTTTTTT.

The rearrangement uses TRBV3-1 (or the pseudogene TRBV3-2) and TRBJ1-5; 12 bases fit TRBD1. Trimming cost V 1 base and J 7 bases; bases outside gene matches: 5. The CDR3 totals 16 residues. CDR1 and CDR2 from the germline V gene are LGHDT and YNNKEL (reference sequence). The chain's CDR3 is CASSQAGTGGLQPQHF. CDR3 coding DNA: TGTGCCAGCAGCCAAGCCGGGACAGGGGGCTTACAGCCCCAGCATTTT.

The gene calls are TRBV9 and TRBJ2-5; tentatively, D is TRBD2 (6 bases). The CDR3 has 14 residues. V was shortened by 3 bases and J by 2 bases, with 11 bases between the two germline ends. Germline CDR1 SGDLS, CDR2 YYNGEE. This chain's CDR3 is CASSAPGTQETQYF. The CDR3 DNA reads TGTGCCAGCAGCGCTCCCGGGACTCAAGAGACCCAGTACTTC.

The rearrangement uses TRBV21-1 and TRBJ2-1; no DNA check was done on the table's D call, TRBD1. TRBV21-1 represents a pseudogene. The CDR3 is made up of 15 amino acids. This CDR3 reads CVSGSGQGAYNEQFF. CDR3 nucleotides: TGTGTCAGCGGGTCTGGACAGGGCGCTTACAATGAGCAGTTCTTC.

V is TRBV2 and J is TRBJ2-3; 10 bases align to TRBD1. The CDR3 is 15 residues long. Looked up from germline, CDR1 is SNHLY and CDR2 is FYNNEI. V lost 3 bases to trimming and J lost 4 bases; unmatched junction nucleotides: 4. CDR3 nucleotide sequence: TGTGCCAGCAGTGACTCCGGGACAGGGGCAGATACGCAGTATTTT. Its translation: CASSDSGTGADTQYF.

The table lists this clone with a count of one. The CDR3 coding sequence is TGTGCCAGCAGCCAAGCCCGGTTGGGCTACACCTTC. The encoded protein is CASSQARLGYTF. The rearrangement uses TRBV3-1 (or the pseudogene TRBV3-2) and TRBJ1-2; D not certain. V was pared by 1 base and J by 8 bases, with 8 bases between. CDR1 is LGHDT, CDR2 YNNKEL, per germline (reference sequence). This CDR3 is built from 12 residues.

V usage is TRBV10-2 and J usage is TRBJ1-2, with D possibly TRBD1 on 5 matching bases. Germline V CDR1 and CDR2: WSHSY, SAAADI. This CDR3 is built from 13 residues. CDR3: CATLYRGGYGYTF. Written as DNA, the CDR3 is TGCGCTACACTCTACCGGGGGGGCTATGGCTACACCTTC.

V is TRBV5-1 and J is TRBJ2-3, with D maybe TRBD2 (6 bases). Looked up from germline, CDR1 is SGHRS and CDR2 is YFSETQ. V dropped 4 bases and J dropped 10 bases, with 28 bases sitting between them. The CDR3 is made up of 17 amino acids. The CDR3 DNA reads TGCGCCAGCAGCCCGGGGGAGACGACTTCAGGGTTCGGGGCGCAGTATTTT. It is translated as CASSPGETTSGFGAQYF.

The rearrangement joins TRBV6-5 to TRBJ1-1; 7 nucleotides match TRBD1. The V gene end was trimmed by 5 bases and the J gene end by 4 bases; junction bases not matched to a gene: 7. The CDR3 sequence is 14 residues long. The germline V gene has CDR1 MNHEY and CDR2 SVGAGI. CDR3 DNA: TGTGCCAGCAGTCACAGGGGACGTCGCACTGAAGCTTTCTTT. Protein: CASSHRGRRTEAFF.

The chain uses TRBV7-2 and TRBJ2-3; weak D call: TRBD2 (6 bases). CDR1 is SGHTA, CDR2 FQGNSA, per germline. CDR3 length: 14 residues. Between the trimmed V and J ends, which lost 3 bases and 4 bases, there was a span of 11 bases. The CDR3 coding sequence is TGTGCCAGCAGCTTGTGGGCGGGGCCAGATACGCAGTATTTT. This gives the protein CASSLWAGPDTQYF.

The rearrangement links TRBV19 to TRBJ2-1; 10 nucleotides match TRBD1. Trimming at V came to 4 bases and at J to 8 bases, leaving 2 bases not matched to a gene. Germline V CDR1 and CDR2: LNHDA, SQIVND (reference sequence). The CDR3 covers 13 residues. CDR3 amino acids: CASSRGQGDEQFF. In DNA form, the CDR3 reads TGTGCCAGTAGTAGAGGACAGGGGGATGAGCAGTTCTTC. The full variable domain, its missing parts supplied by reference TRBV19 and TRBJ2-1, is DGGITQSPKYLFRKEGQNVTLSCEQNLNHDAMYWYRQDPGQGLRLIYYSQIVNDFQKGDIAEGYSVSREKKESFPLTVTSAQKNPTAFYLCASSRGQGDEQFFGPGTRLTVL.

This clone was seen a few times. This rearrangement joins TRBV7-6 to TRBJ1-5; D is unresolved. Trimming pared 8 bases from V and 6 bases from J, leaving 14 bases between. This CDR3 region has 13 residues. Germline loops: CDR1 SGHVS, CDR2 FNYEAQ. CDR3 sequence: CASSDGEGQPQHF. The CDR3, as DNA: TGTGCCAGCTCCGATGGGGAGGGTCAGCCCCAGCATTTT.

The rearrangement joins TRBV5-1 to TRBJ2-3; D might be TRBD2 (6 bases). Germline CDR1 is SGHRS and CDR2 is YFSETQ. V lost 6 bases and J lost 5, with 16 bases in between. CDR3 length: 14 amino acids. The CDR3 DNA reads TGCGCCAGCACCTTACCGCGGGGCGGAGATACGCAGTATTTT. Amino acids: CASTLPRGGDTQYF. Combining the CDR3 with reference TRBV5-1 and TRBJ2-3 gives the whole variable domain KAGVTQTPRYLIKTRGQQVTLSCSPISGHRSVSWYQQTPGQGLQFLFEYFSETQRNKGNFPGRFSGRQFSNSRSEMNVSTLELGDSALYLCASTLPRGGDTQYFGPGTRLTVL.